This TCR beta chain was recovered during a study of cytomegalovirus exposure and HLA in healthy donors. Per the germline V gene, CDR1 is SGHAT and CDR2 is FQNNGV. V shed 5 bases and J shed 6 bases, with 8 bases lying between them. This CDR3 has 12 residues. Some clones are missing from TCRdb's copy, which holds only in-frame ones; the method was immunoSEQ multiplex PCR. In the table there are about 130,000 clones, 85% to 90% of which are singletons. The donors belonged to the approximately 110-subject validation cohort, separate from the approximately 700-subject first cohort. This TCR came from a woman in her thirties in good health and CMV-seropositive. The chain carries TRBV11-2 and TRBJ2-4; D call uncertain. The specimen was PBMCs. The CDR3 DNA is TGTGCCAGCAGCCCAACTCGAAACATTCAGTACTTC. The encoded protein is CASSPTRNIQYF.